One TCR beta chain is described in this entry. Sequencing targeted TCR beta in blood CD8+ and CD4+ T cells. TEMRA cells were enriched by FACS, while CD8+ and CD4+ T cells were obtained through a negative isolation that was performed magnetically. This specimen comes from a study of CD8 T cells in Susac syndrome. This CDR3 has 14 residues. The germline V gene has CDR1 MNHEY and CDR2 SVGAGI. Deletions cut 8 bases from V and 4 bases from J, with 17 bases between. The RNA, about 0.5 to 1 ug, was put through reverse transcription using random hexamers. The CDR3 of TCR beta was amplified by immunoSEQ multiplex PCR across 54 Vbeta and 13 Jbeta. TCRdb re-called the immunoSEQ multiplex PCR reads with MiXCR, one entry per CDR3 protein. The data hold 200,000 or so distinct CDR3 sequences, with 80% to 95% observed a single time.

Sample: CD8+ T cells from PBMCs. The J gene is TRBJ1-2, the V gene TRBV6-5, with D hard to call. The sequence came from a human donor with multiple sclerosis. The CDR3 is CASGKLDRTYGYTF. As DNA, the CDR3 is TGTGCCAGCGGAAAGTTGGACCGCACCTATGGCTACACCTTC.